This TCR beta chain stems from a study of T-cell reconstitution after alpha-beta-depleted transplantation in children. Library preparation (for TCRbeta) was performed with unique molecular identifiers. A single record per CDR3 protein comes from TCRdb applying MiXCR to the PCR reads. This sample has 350,000 to 500,000 distinct CDR3 sequences, with roughly 44% found just once. V dropped 6 bases and J dropped 1 base, with 15 bases sitting between them. CDR1 MDHEN and CDR2 SYDVKM come from the germline V gene. The CDR3 loop spans 15 amino acids. This clonotype qualifies as medium-sized. The antigen remains undetermined. Points from the study as a whole: When one year had passed after transplant, most T-cell counts and diversity came from newly produced T cells.

The sequences come from PBMCs, collected before TCRalphabeta/CD19-depleted stem cell transplant. The TCR originated in a girl under 10 years old with aplastic anemia, due to receive a stem cell transplant. The J gene is TRBJ1-1, the V gene TRBV28, with D unclear. CDR3 protein: CASSRLDRENTEAFF. The DNA for the CDR3 is TGTGCCAGCAGCCGGTTAGATAGGGAGAACACTGAAGCTTTCTTT.